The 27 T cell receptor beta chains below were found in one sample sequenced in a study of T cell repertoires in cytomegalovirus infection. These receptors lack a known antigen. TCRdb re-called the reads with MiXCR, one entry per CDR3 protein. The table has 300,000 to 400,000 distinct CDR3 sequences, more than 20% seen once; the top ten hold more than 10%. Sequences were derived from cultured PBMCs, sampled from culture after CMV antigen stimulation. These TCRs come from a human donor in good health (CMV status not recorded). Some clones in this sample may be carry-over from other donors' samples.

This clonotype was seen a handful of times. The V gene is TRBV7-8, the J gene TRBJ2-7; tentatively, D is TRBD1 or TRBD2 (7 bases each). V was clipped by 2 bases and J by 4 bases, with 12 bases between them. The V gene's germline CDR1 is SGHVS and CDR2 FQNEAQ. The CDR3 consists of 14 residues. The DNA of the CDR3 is TGTGCCAGCAGCTTAAGCGGGACAGTGTACGAGCAGTACGTC. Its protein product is CASSLSGTVYEQYV.

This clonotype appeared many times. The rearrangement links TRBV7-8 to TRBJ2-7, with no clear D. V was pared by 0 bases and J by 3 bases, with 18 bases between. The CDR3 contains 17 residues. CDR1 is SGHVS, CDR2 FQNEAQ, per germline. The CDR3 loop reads CASSLAFQAVPLYEQYF. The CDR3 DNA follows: TGTGCCAGCAGCTTAGCGTTCCAGGCAGTTCCCCTCTACGAGCAGTACTTC. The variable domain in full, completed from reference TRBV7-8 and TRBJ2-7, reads GAGVSQSPRYKVAKRGQDVALRCDPISGHVSLFWYQQALGQGPEFLTYFQNEAQLDKSGLPSDRFFAERPEGSVSTLKIQRTQQEDSAVYLCASSLAFQAVPLYEQYFGPGTRLTVT.

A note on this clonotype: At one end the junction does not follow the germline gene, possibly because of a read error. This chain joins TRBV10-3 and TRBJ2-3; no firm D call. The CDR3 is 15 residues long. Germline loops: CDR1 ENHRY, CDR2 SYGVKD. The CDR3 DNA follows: TGTGCCATCAGTGAGTGGCGGCTGTTGGCAGATACGCAGTTTTTT. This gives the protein CAISEWRLLADTQFF.

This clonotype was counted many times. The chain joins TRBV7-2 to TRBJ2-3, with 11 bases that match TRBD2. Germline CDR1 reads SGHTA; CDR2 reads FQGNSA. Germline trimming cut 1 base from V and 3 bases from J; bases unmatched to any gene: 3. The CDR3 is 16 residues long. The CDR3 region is CASSLELAGATDTQYF. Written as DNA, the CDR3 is TGTGCCAGCAGCTTAGAACTAGCGGGAGCTACAGATACGCAGTATTTT.

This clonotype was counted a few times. The CDR3 DNA sequence: TGTGCCAGCAGTTCCTCCCCCATCGACGTCTACGAGCAGTACTTC. Amino acid sequence: CASSSSPIDVYEQYF. The chain employs TRBV27 and TRBJ2-7; no clear D gene. Trimming pared 4 bases from V and 3 bases from J, leaving 16 bases between. The CDR3 sequence is 15 residues long. Germline assignment: CDR1 MNHEY and CDR2 SMNVEV (reference sequence).

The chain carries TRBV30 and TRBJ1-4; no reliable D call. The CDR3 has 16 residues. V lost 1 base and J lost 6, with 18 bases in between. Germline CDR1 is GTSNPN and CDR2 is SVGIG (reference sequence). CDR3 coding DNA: TGTGCCTGGAGTGGGCGGGCTACGCGCGGTTATGAAAAACTGTTTTTT. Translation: CAWSGRATRGYEKLFF. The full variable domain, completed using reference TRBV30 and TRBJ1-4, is SQTIHQWPATLVQPVGSPLSLECTVEGTSNPNLYWYRQAAGRGLQLLFYSVGIGQISSEVPQNLSASRPQDRQFILSSKKLLLSDSGFYLCAWSGRATRGYEKLFFGSGTQLSVL.

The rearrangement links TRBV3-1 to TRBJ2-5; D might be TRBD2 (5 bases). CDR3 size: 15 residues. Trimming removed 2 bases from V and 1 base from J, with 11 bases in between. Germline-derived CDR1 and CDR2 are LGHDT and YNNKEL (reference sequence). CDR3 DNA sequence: TGTGCCAGCAGCCAAAATATCGGAGGCCAAGAGACCCAGTACTTC. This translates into CASSQNIGGQETQYF.

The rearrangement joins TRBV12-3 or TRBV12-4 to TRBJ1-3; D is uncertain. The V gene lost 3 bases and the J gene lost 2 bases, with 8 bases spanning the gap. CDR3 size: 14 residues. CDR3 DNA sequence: TGTGCCAGCAGTTTCGGGGAGGCTGGAAACACCATATATTTT. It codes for CASSFGEAGNTIYF.

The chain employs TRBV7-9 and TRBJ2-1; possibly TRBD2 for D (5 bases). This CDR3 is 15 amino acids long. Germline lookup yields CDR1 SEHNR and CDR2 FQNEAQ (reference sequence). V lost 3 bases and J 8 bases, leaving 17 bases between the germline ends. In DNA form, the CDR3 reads TGTGCCAGCAGCTTCCGAGGGAGTATTATAGATGAGCAGTTCTTC. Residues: CASSFRGSIIDEQFF. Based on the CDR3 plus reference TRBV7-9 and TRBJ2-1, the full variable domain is DTGVSQNPRHKITKRGQNVTFRCDPISEHNRLYWYRQTLGQGPEFLTYFQNEAQLEKSRLLSDRFSAERPKGSFSTLEIQRTEQGDSAMYLCASSFRGSIIDEQFFGPGTRLTVL.

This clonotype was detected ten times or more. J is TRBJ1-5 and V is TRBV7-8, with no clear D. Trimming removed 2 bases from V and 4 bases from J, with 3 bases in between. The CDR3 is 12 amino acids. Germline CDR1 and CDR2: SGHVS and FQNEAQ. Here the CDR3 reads CASSLTNQPQHF. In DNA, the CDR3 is TGTGCCAGCAGCTTAACGAATCAGCCCCAGCATTTT. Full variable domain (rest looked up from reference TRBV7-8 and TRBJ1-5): GAGVSQSPRYKVAKRGQDVALRCDPISGHVSLFWYQQALGQGPEFLTYFQNEAQLDKSGLPSDRFFAERPEGSVSTLKIQRTQQEDSAVYLCASSLTNQPQHFGDGTRLSIL.

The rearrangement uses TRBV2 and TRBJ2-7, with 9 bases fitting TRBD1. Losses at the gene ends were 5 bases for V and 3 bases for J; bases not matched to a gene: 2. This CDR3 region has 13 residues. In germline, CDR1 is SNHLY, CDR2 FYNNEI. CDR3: CASSRDRDYEQYV. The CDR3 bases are TGTGCCAGCAGTAGGGACAGGGACTACGAGCAGTACGTC.

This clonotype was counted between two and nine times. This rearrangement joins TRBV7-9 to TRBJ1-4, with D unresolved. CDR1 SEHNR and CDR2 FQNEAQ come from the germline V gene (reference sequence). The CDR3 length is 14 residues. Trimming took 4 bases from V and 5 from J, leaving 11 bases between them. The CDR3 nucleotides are TGTGCCAGCAGCTCCATGGCCAGAAATGAAAAACTGTTTTTT. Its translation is CASSSMARNEKLFF.

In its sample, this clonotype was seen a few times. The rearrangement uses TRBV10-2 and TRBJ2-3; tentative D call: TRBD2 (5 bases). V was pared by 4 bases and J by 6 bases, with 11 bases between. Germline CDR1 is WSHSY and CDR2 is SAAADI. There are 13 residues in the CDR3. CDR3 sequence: CASSVGRADTQYF. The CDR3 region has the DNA TGCGCCAGCAGTGTTGGGCGGGCCGATACGCAGTATTTT.

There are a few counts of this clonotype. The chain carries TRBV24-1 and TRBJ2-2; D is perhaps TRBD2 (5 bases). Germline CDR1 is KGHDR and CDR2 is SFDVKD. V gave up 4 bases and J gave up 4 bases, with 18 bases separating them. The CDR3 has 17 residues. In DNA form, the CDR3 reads TGTGCCACCAGTGACTTCGGGGTCTTAGGCATCACCGGGGAGCTGTTTTTT. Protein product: CATSDFGVLGITGELFF.

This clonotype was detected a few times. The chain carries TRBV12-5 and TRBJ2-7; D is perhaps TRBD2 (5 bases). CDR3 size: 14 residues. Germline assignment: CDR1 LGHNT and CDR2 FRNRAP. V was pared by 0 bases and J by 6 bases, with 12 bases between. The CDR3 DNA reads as TGTGCTAGTGGTTTGGTAAGTGAGGGAGCCGAGCAGTACGTC. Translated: CASGLVSEGAEQYV.

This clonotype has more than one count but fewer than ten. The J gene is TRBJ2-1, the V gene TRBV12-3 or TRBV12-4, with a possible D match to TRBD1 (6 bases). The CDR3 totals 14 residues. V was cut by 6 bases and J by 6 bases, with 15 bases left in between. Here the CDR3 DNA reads TGTGCCAGCAGACCCGGGACATTTTCCAATGAGCAGTTCTTC. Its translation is CASRPGTFSNEQFF.

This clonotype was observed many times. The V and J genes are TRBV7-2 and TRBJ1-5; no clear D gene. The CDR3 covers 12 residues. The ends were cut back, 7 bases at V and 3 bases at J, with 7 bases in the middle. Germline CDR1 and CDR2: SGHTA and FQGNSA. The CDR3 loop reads CASTTPNQPQHF. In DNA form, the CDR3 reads TGTGCCAGCACGACACCCAATCAGCCCCAGCATTTT.

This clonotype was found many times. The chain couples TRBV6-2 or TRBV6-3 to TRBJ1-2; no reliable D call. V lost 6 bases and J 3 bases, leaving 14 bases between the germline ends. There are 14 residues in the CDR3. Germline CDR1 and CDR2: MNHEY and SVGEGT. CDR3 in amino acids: CASSHRAEYYGYTF. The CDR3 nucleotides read TGTGCCAGCAGCCACCGAGCAGAATACTATGGCTACACCTTC.

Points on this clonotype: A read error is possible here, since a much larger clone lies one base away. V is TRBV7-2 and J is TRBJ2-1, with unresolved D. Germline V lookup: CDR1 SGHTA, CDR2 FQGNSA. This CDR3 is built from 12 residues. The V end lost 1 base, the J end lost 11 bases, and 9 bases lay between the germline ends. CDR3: CASSLVRTQQFF. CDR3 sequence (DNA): TGTGCCAGCAGCTTAGTCCGGACCCAGCAGTTCTTC.

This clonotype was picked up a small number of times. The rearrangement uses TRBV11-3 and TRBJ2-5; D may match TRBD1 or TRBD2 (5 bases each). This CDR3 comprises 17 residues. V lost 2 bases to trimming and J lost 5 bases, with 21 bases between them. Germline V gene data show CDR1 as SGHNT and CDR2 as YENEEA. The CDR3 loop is CASSLSPWDASSETQYF. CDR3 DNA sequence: TGTGCCAGCAGCTTAAGCCCCTGGGACGCAAGTTCTGAGACCCAGTACTTC.

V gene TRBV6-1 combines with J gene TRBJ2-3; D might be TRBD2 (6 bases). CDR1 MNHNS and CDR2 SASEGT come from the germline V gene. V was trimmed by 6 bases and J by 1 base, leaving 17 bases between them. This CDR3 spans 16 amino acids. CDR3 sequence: CASRRSSGVRTDTQYF. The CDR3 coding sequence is TGTGCCAGCAGAAGGAGTTCGGGAGTCCGCACAGATACGCAGTATTTT.

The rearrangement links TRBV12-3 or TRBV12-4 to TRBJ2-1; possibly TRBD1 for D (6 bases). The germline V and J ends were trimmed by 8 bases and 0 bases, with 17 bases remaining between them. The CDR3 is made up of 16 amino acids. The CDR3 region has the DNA TGTGCCAGCCGACGGGGTTCGGACAGCTCCTACAATGAGCAGTTCTTC. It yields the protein CASRRGSDSSYNEQFF.

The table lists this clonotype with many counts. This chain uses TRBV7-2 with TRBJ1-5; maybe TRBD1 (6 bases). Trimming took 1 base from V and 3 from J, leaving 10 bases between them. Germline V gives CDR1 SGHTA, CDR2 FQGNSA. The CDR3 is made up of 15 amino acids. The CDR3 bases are TGTGCCAGCAGCTTAGACGCAGGGGCCAATCAGCCCCAGCATTTT. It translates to CASSLDAGANQPQHF.

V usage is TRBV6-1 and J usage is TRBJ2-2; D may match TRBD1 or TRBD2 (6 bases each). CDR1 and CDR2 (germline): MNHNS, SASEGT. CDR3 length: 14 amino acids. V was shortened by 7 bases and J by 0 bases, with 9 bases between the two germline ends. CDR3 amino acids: CASIGGTNTGELFF. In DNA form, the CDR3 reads TGTGCCAGCATCGGGGGCACGAACACCGGGGAGCTGTTTTTT.

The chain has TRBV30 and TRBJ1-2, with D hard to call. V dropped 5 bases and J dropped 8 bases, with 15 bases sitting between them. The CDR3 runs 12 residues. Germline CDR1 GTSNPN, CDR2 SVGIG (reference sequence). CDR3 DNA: TGTGCCTGGGACGTATTAAGTCGGGGCTACACCTTC. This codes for CAWDVLSRGYTF.

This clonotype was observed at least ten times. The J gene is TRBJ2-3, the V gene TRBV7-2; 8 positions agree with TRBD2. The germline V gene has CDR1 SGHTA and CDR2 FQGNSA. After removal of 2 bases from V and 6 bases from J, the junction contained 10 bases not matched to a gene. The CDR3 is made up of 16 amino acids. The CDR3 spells CASSLKVAGGTDTQYF. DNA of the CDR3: TGTGCCAGCAGCTTAAAAGTTGCGGGAGGTACCGATACGCAGTATTTT.

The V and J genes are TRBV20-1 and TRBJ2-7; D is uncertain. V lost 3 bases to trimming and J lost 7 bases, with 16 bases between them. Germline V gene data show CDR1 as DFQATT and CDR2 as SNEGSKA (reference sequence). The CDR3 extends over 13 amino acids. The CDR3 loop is CSASPGGRREQYV. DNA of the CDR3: TGCAGTGCTAGTCCCGGTGGCAGGAGAGAGCAGTACGTC.